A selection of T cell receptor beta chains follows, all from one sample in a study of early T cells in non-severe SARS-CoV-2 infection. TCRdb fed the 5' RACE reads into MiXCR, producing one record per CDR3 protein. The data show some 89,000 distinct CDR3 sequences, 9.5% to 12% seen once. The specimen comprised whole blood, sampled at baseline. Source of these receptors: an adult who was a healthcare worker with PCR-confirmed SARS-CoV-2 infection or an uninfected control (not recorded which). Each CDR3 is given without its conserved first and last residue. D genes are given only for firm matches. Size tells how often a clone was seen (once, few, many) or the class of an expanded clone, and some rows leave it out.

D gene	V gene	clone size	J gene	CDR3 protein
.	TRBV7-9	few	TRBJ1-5	ASSLDENQPQH
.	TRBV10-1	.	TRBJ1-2	ASSELQTYGYT
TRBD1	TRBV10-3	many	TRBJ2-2	AITGTENTGELF
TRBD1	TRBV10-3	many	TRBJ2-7	AIRGQGSYEQY
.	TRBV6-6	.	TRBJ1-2	ASSDTGRGGNYGYT
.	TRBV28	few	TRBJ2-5	ASSSLLFVGAETQY
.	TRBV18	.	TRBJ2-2	ASSPGVGRSAGELF
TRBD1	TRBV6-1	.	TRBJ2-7	ASTGTGSSYEQY
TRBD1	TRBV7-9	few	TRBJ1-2	ASSPPNGQVYGYT
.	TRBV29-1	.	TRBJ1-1	SVGESYTEAF
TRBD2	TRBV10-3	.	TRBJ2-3	AISGRGLAGDLDTQY
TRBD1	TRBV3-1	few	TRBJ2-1	ASSHNRGNEQF
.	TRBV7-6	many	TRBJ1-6	ASSLGRNNSPLH
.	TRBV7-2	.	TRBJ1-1	ASSLRRDRGTEAF
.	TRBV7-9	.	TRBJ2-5	ASSRGQIQETQY
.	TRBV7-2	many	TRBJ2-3	ASSTLGGTDTQY
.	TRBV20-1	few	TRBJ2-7	SASSEYSYEQY
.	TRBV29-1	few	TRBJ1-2	SAPGHYYGYT
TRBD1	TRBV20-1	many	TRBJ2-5	SALGQDQETQY
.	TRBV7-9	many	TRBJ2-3	ASSPRSTTDTQY
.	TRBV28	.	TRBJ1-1	ASRLVNTEAF
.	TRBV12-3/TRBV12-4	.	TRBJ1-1	ASSRVMNTEAF
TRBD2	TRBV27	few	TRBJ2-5	ASWDSGSVETQY
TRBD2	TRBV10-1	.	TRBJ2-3	ASSPGGGRTDTQY
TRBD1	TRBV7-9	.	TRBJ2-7	ASSLGTGFTYEQY
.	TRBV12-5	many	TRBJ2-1	ASGLVIDSYNEQF
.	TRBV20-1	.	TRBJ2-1	SARNDRSSYNEQF
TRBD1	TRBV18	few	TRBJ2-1	ASSPAAPGTGGFNEQF
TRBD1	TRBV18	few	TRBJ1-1	ASSPGQGNEAF
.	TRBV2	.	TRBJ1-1	ASTEHRLNTEAF
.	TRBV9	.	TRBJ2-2	ASSVEPGSVTGELF
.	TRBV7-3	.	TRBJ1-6	ASSLLNNSPLH
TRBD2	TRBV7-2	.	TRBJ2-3	VSSLDRGSGATGTQY
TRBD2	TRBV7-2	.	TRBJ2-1	ASSLGTSVINEQF
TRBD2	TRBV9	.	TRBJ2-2	ARTSHFNTGELF
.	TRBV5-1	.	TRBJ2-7	ASSPRGADGGSYEQY